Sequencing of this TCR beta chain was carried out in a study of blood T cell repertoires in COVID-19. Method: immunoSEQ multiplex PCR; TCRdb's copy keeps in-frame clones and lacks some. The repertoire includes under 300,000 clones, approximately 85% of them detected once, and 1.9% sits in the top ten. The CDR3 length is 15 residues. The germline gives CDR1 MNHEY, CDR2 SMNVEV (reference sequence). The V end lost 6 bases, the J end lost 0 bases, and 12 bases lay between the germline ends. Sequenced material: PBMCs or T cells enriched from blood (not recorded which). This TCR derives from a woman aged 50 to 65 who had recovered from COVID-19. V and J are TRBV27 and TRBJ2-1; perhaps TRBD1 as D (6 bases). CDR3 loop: CASSPGHSSYNEQFF. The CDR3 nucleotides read TGTGCCAGCAGCCCGGGACACAGCTCCTACAATGAGCAGTTCTTC.